The present TCR beta chain was sequenced within a study of graft-versus-host responses after intestinal transplantation. TCRdb's copy holds only in-frame clones and misses some; the assay was immunoSEQ multiplex PCR. This sample has 130,000 to 150,000 clones; about nine tenths occur once, and the top ten carry 0.19%. V lost 2 bases to trimming and J lost 0 bases; unmatched junction nucleotides: 2. The CDR3 has 16 residues. Germline-derived CDR1 and CDR2 are KGHSH and LQKENI. A word on this clone: As yet, its antigen is unknown.

The material was unstimulated CD4+ T cells sorted from spleen or lymph node cells, obtained before intestinal transplant. The TCR sequence derives from a human donor who received an intestinal transplant. This chain uses TRBV18 with TRBJ2-2; 8 bases are shared with TRBD2. The CDR3 region has the DNA TGTGCCAGCTCACCAGTAGCGGGGCCGAACACCGGGGAGCTGTTTTTT. It encodes CASSPVAGPNTGELFF.